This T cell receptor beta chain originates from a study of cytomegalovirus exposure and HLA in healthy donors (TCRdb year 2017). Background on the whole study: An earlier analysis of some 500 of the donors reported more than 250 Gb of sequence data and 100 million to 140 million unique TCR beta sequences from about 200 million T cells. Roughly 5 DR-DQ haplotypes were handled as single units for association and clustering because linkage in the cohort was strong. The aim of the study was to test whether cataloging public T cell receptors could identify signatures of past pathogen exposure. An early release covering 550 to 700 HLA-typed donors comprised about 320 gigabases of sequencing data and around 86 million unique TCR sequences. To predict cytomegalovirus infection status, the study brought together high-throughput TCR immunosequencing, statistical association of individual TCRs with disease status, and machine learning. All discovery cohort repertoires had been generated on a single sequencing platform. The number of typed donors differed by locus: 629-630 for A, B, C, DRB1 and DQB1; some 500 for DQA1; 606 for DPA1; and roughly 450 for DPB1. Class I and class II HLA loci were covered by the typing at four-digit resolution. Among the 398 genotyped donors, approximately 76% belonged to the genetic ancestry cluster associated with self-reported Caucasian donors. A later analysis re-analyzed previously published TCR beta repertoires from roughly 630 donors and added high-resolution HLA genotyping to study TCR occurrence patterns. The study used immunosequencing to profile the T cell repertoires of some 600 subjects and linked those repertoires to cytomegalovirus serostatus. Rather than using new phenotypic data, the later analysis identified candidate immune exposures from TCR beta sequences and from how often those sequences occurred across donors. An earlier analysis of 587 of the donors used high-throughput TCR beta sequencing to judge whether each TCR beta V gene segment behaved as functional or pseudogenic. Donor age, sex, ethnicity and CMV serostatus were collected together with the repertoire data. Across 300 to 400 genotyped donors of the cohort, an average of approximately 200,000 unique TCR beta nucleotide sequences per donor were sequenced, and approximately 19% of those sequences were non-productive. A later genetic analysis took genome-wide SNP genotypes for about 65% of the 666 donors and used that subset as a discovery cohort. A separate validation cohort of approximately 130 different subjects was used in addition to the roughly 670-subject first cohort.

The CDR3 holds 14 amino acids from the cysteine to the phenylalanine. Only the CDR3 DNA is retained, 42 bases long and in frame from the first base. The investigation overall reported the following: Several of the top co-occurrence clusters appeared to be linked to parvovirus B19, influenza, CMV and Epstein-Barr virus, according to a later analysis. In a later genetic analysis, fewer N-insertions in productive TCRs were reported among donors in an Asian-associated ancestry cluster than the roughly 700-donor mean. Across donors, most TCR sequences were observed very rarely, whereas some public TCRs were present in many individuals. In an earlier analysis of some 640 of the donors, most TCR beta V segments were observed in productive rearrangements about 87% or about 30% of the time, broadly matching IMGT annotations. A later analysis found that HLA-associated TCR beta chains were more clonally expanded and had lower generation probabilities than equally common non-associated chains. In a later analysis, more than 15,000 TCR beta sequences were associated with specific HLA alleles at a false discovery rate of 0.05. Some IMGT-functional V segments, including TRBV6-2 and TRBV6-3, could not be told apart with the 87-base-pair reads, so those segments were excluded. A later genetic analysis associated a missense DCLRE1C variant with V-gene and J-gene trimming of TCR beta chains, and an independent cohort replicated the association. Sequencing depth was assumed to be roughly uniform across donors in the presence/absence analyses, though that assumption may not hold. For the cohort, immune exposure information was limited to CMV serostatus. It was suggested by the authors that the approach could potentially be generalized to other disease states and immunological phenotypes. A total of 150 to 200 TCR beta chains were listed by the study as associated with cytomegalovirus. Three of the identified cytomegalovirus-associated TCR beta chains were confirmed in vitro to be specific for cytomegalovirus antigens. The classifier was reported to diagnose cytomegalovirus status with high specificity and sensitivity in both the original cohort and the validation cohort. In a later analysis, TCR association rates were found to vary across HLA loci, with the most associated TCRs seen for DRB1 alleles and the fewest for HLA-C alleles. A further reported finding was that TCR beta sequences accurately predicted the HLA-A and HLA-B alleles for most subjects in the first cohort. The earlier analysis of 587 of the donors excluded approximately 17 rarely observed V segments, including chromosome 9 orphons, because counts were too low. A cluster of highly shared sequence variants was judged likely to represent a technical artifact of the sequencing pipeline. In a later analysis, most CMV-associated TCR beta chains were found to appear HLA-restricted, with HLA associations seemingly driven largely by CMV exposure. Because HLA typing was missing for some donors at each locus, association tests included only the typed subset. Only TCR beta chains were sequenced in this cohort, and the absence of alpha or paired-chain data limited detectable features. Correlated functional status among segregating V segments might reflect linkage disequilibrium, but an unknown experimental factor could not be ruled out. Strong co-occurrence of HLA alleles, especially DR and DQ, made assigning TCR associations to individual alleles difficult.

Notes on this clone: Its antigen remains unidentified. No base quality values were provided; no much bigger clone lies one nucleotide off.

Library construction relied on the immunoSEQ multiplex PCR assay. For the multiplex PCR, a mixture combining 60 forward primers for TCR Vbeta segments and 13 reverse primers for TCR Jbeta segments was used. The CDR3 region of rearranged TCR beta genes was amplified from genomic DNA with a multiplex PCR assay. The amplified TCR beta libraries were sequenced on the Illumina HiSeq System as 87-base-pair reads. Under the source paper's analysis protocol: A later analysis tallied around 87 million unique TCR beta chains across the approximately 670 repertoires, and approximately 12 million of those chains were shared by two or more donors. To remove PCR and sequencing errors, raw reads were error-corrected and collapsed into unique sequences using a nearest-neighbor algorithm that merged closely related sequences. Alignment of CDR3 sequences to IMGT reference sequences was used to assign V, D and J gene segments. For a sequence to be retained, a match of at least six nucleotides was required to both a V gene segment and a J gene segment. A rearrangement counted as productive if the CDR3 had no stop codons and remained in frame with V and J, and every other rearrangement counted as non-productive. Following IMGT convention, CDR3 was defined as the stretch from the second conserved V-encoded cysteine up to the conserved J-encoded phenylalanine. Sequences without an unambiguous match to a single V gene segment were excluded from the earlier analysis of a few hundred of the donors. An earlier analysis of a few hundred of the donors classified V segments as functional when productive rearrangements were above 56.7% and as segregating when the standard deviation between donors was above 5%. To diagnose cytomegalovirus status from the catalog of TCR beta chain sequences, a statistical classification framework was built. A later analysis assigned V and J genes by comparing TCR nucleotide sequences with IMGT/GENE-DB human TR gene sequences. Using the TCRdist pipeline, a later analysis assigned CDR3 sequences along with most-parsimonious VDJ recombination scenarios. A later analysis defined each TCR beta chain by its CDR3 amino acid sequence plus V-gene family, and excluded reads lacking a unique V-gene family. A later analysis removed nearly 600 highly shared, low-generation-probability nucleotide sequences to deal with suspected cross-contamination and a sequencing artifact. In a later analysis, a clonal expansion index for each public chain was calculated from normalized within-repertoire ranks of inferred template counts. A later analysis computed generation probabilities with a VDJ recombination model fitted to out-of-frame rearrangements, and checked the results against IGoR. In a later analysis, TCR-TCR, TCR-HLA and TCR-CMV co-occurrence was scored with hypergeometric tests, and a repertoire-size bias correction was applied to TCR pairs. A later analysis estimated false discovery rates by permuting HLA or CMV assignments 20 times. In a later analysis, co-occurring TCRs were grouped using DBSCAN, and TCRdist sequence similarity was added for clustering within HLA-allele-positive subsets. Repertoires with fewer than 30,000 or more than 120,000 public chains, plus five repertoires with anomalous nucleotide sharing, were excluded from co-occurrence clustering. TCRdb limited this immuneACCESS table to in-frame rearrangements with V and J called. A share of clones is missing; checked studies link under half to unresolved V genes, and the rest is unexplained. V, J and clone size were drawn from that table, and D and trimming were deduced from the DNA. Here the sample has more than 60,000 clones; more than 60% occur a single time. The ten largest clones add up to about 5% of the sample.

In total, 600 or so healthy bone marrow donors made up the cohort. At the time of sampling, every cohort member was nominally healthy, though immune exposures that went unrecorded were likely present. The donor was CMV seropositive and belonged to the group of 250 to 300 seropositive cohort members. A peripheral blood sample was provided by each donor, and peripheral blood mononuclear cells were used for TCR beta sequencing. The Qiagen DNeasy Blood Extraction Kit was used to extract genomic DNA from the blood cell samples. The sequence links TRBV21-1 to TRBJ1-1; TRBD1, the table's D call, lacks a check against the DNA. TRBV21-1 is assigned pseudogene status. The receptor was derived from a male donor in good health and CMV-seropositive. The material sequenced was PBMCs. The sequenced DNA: TGTGCCAGCCTCAAGGGGGCCAGGGGCACTGAAGCTTTCTTT. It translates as CASLKGARGTEAFF.